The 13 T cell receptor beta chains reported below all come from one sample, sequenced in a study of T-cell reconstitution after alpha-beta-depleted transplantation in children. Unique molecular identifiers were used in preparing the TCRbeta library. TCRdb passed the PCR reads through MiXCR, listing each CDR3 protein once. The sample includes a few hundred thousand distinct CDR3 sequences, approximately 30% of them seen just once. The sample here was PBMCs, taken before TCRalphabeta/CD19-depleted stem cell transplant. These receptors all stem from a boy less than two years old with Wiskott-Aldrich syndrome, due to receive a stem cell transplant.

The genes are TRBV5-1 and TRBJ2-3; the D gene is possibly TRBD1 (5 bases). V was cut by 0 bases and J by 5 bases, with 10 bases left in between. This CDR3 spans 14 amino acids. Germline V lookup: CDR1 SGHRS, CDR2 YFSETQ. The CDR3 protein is CASSLARALDTQYF. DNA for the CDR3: TGCGCCAGCAGCTTGGCCAGGGCTCTAGATACGCAGTATTTT.

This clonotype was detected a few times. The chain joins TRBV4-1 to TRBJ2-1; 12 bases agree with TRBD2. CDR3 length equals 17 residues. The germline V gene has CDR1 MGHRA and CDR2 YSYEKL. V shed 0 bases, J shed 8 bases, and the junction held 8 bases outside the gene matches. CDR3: CASSQEDLAGGYYEQFF. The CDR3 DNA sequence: TGCGCCAGCAGCCAAGAAGACCTAGCGGGAGGGTACTATGAGCAGTTCTTC.

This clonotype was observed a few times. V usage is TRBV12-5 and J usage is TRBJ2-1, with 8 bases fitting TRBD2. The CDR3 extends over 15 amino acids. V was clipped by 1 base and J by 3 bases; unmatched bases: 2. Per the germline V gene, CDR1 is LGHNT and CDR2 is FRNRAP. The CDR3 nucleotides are TGTGCTAGTGGTTTGGCCACTAGCGGCTACAATGAGCAGTTCTTC. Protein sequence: CASGLATSGYNEQFF.

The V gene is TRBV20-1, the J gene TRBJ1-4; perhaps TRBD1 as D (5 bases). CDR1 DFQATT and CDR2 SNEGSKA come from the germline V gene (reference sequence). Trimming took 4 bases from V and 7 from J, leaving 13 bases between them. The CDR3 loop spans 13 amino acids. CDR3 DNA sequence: TGCAGTGCTATGTCCAGGGTGGGTGAAAAACTGTTTTTT. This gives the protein CSAMSRVGEKLFF.

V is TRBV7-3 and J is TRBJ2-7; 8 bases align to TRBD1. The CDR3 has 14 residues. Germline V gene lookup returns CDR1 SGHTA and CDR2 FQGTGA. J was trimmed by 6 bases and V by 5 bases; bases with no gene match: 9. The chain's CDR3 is CASSRDRGSAEQYF. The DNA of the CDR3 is TGTGCCAGCAGCCGAGACAGGGGTTCGGCCGAGCAGTACTTC.

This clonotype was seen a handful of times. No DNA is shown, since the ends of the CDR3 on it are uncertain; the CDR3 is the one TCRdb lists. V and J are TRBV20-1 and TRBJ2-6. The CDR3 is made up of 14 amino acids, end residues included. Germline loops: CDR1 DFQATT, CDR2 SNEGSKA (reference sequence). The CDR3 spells CSAPVGSGANVLTF.

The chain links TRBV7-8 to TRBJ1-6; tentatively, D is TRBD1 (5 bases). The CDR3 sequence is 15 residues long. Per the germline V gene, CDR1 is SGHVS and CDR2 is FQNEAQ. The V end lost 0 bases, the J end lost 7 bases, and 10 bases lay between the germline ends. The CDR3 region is CASSLAGGGNSPLHF. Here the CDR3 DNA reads TGTGCCAGCAGCTTAGCTGGGGGAGGGAATTCACCCCTCCACTTT.

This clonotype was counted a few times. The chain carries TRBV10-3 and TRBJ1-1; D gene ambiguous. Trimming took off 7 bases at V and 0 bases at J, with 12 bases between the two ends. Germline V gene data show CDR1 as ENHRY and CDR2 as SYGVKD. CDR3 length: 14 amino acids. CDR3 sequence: CAITRTVMNTEAFF. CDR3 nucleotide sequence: TGTGCCATCACCCGGACGGTCATGAACACTGAAGCTTTCTTT.

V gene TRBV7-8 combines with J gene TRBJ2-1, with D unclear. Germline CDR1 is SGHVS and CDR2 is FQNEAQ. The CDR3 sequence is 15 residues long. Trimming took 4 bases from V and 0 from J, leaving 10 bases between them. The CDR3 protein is CASSWGTDSYNEQFF. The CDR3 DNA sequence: TGTGCCAGCAGCTGGGGAACAGACTCCTACAATGAGCAGTTCTTC.

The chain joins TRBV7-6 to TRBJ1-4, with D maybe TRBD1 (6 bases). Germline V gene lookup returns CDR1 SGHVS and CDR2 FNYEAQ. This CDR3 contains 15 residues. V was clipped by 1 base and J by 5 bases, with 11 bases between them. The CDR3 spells CASSLGQGINEKLFF. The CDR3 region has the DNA TGTGCCAGCAGCTTAGGGCAGGGGATCAATGAAAAACTGTTTTTT. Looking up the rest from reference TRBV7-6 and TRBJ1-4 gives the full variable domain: GAGVSQSPRYKVTKRGQDVALRCDPISGHVSLYWYRQALGQGPEFLTYFNYEAQQDKSGLPNDRFSAERPEGSISTLTIQRTEQRDSAMYRCASSLGQGINEKLFFGSGTQLSVL.

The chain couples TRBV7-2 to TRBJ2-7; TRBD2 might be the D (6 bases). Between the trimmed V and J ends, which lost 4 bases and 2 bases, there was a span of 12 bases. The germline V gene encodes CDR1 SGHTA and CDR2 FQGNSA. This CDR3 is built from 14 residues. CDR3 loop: CASSSRDFPYEQYF. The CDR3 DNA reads TGTGCCAGCAGCTCCCGGGACTTTCCCTACGAGCAGTACTTC. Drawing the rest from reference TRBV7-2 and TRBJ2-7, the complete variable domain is GAGVSQSPSNKVTEKGKDVELRCDPISGHTALYWYRQSLGQGLEFLIYFQGNSAPDKSGLPSDRFSAERTGGSVSTLTIQRTQQEDSAVYLCASSSRDFPYEQYFGPGTRLTVT.

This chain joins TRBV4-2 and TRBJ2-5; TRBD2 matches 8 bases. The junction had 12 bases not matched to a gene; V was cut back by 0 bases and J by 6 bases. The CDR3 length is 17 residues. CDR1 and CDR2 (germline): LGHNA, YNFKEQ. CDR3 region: CASSQDAPGGPGKTQYF. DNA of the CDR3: TGTGCCAGCAGCCAAGATGCGCCGGGAGGGCCCGGGAAGACCCAGTACTTC.

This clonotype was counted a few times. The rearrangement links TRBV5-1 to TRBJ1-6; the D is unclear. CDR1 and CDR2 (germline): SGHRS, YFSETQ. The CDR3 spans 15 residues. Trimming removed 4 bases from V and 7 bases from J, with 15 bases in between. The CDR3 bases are TGCGCCAGCAGCCCGGGGTGGGCAGAGAATTCACCCCTCCACTTT. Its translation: CASSPGWAENSPLHF.